The rows below give T cell receptor beta chains drawn from one sample of a study of blood T cell repertoires in COVID-19. Here immunoSEQ multiplex PCR was the method, and the copy in TCRdb shows in-frame clones only, minus some. Among approximately 120,000 clones listed, more than 75% were seen once. The sample taken for sequencing was peripheral blood. These receptors were collected from a human donor in a cohort sampled during active COVID-19. Both conserved end residues are part of each CDR3. A D gene is named only where the DNA matches it firmly. Not every row has a clone size; where given, it reads once, few, many or a size class.

J gene	V gene	CDR3 length	clone size	D gene	CDR3 protein	CDR3 DNA
TRBJ1-2	TRBV5-4	14	NA	TRBD1	CASSDRGRNYGYTF	TGTGCCAGCAGCGACAGGGGGCGCAACTATGGCTACACCTTC
TRBJ2-1	TRBV2	11	NA	NA	CAISGGAEQFF	TGTGCCATCTCTGGAGGTGCCGAGCAGTTCTTC
TRBJ1-3	TRBV9	15	NA	NA	CASSVTTGSGNTIYF	TGTGCCAGCAGCGTCACCACAGGGAGTGGAAACACCATATATTTT
TRBJ2-7	TRBV5-6	14	NA	NA	CASSLALKGNEQYF	TGTGCCAGCAGCTTGGCACTGAAGGGGAACGAGCAGTACTTC
TRBJ2-1	TRBV25-1	16	once	TRBD2	CASSDLRGVSSNEQFF	TGTGCCAGCAGTGATTTGCGGGGGGTCTCGTCGAATGAGCAGTTCTTC
TRBJ2-7	TRBV6-5	13	NA	NA	CASSRKRGYEQYF	TGTGCCAGCAGTCGTAAGCGAGGATACGAGCAGTACTTC
TRBJ2-7	TRBV3-1/TRBV3-2	12	NA	NA	CASSLHTREQYF	TGTGCCAGCAGTCTCCATACCCGGGAGCAGTACTTC
TRBJ1-2	TRBV3-1/TRBV3-2	15	NA	NA	CASSQGDGTNYGYTF	TGTGCCAGCAGCCAGGGCGACGGAACTAACTATGGCTACACCTTC
TRBJ2-1	TRBV25-1	17	NA	TRBD2	CASSVVTSGGSYNEQFF	TGTGCCAGCAGTGTCGTGACTAGCGGGGGATCCTACAATGAGCAGTTCTTC
TRBJ2-4	TRBV3-1/TRBV3-2	13	NA	NA	CASSQLAKNIQYF	TGTGCCAGCAGCCAACTAGCCAAAAACATTCAGTACTTC
TRBJ1-6	TRBV4-2	15	NA	TRBD1	CASSQDAGQGSALHF	TGTGCCAGCAGCCAAGATGCAGGACAGGGCTCTGCCCTCCACTTT
TRBJ1-5	TRBV2	11	few	NA	CASRTFQAQHF	TGTGCCAGCAGAACTTTTCAGGCCCAGCATTTT
TRBJ2-3	TRBV9	18	NA	TRBD2	CASSAGFSSGGAVDTQYF	TGTGCCAGCAGCGCTGGATTCTCTAGCGGGGGGGCCGTAGATACGCAGTATTTT
TRBJ2-3	TRBV9	18	NA	TRBD2	CASSSDPTSGGGTDTQYF	TGTGCCAGCAGCTCCGACCCGACTAGCGGGGGGGGCACAGATACGCAGTATTTT
TRBJ1-5	TRBV10-3	12	once	NA	CASQGSNQPQHF	TGTGCCAGTCAGGGTAGCAATCAGCCCCAGCATTTT
TRBJ2-1	TRBV7-8	15	NA	TRBD2	CASSPGASGRDEQFF	TGTGCCAGCAGCCCTGGGGCTAGCGGGAGGGATGAGCAGTTCTTC
TRBJ1-1	TRBV30	13	NA	NA	CAWNLPENTEAFF	TGTGCCTGGAATTTGCCAGAGAACACTGAAGCTTTCTTT
TRBJ1-1	TRBV11-2	15	few	NA	CASSFLRVGYTEAFF	TGTGCCAGCAGCTTTTTGAGGGTGGGTTACACTGAAGCTTTCTTT
TRBJ1-1	TRBV6-1	14	NA	NA	CASSEPGLNTEAFF	TGTGCCAGCAGTGAGCCAGGGCTGAACACTGAAGCTTTCTTT
TRBJ2-7	TRBV4-1	13	NA	NA	CASSAAGKDEQYF	TGCGCCAGCAGCGCCGCAGGGAAGGACGAGCAGTACTTC
TRBJ2-3	TRBV5-1	13	few	NA	CASSRDITDTQYF	TGCGCCAGCAGCAGGGACATTACAGATACGCAGTATTTT
TRBJ2-5	TRBV30	15	NA	TRBD2	CAWSKAGGSQETQYF	TGTGCCTGGAGTAAAGCGGGGGGCTCTCAGGAGACCCAGTACTTC
TRBJ2-3	TRBV10-3	14	NA	TRBD2	CAIRRLAGEGDQYF	TGTGCCATCAGAAGACTAGCGGGAGAGGGAGATCAGTATTTT
TRBJ2-2	TRBV7-2	15	NA	TRBD1	CASSLGGGGTGELFF	TGTGCCAGCAGCTTAGGAGGGGGCGGCACCGGGGAGCTGTTTTTT
TRBJ1-2	TRBV18	14	NA	NA	CASSPQGGLYGYTF	TGTGCCAGCTCACCTCAGGGCGGTCTCTATGGCTACACCTTC
TRBJ1-1	TRBV12-3/TRBV12-4	13	NA	NA	CASSLDRYTEAFF	TGTGCCAGCAGCCTGGACAGATACACTGAAGCTTTCTTT
TRBJ1-1	TRBV19	16	NA	NA	CASSISFLRQNTEAFF	TGTGCCAGTAGTATTAGCTTTCTACGGCAGAACACTGAAGCTTTCTTT
TRBJ2-5	TRBV5-6	16	NA	NA	CASSSYASDNQETQYF	TGTGCCAGCAGCTCATACGCTTCGGACAACCAAGAGACCCAGTACTTC
TRBJ2-3	TRBV27	17	NA	TRBD2	CASSTGLAGDVGYTQYF	TGTGCCAGCAGTACAGGACTAGCGGGAGACGTTGGGTATACGCAGTATTTT
TRBJ2-1	TRBV7-8	17	NA	NA	CASSPLYGRGSYNEQFF	TGTGCCAGCAGCCCACTGTATGGGCGGGGCTCCTACAATGAGCAGTTCTTC
TRBJ2-5	TRBV5-1	18	NA	TRBD2	CASSSHPLGLAGAETQYF	TGCGCCAGCAGCTCGCACCCGCTCGGACTAGCGGGGGCAGAGACCCAGTACTTC
TRBJ2-5	TRBV4-1	16	NA	TRBD2	CASSVRAGGSQETQYF	TGCGCCAGCAGCGTACGAGCGGGAGGGTCTCAAGAGACCCAGTACTTC
TRBJ2-6	TRBV13	18	NA	NA	CASSDSPGTFSGANVLTF	TGTGCCAGCAGCGACAGTCCCGGGACTTTCTCTGGGGCCAACGTCCTGACTTTC
TRBJ1-3	TRBV19	17	NA	TRBD1	CASSLQTGAEPGNTIYF	TGTGCCAGTAGTCTCCAGACAGGGGCCGAGCCTGGAAACACCATATATTTT
TRBJ2-3	TRBV5-1	16	NA	TRBD1	CASSINRGPSADTQYF	TGCGCCAGCAGCATCAACAGGGGTCCTTCGGCAGATACGCAGTATTTT
TRBJ1-2	TRBV19	11	NA	NA	CASSGGHGYTF	TGTGCCAGTAGCGGAGGCCATGGCTACACCTTC
TRBJ1-2	TRBV6-5	14	NA	NA	CASTPSREDYGYTF	TGTGCCAGCACCCCTTCCAGGGAGGACTATGGCTACACCTTC
TRBJ2-7	TRBV5-1	18	NA	TRBD2	CASSLAPRASGGQGEQYF	TGCGCCAGCAGCTTGGCCCCGAGGGCTAGCGGGGGCCAGGGCGAGCAGTACTTC
TRBJ2-5	TRBV3-1/TRBV3-2	14	NA	NA	CASSHTQGLGAQYF	TGTGCCAGCAGCCACACACAGGGCCTGGGGGCCCAGTACTTC
TRBJ1-2	TRBV5-1	17	NA	TRBD1	CASSLDIFGTDFRGYTF	TGCGCCAGCAGCTTGGATATTTTCGGGACAGACTTTAGGGGCTACACCTTC
TRBJ1-4	TRBV15	16	NA	TRBD1	CATSRDRRPRNEKLFF	TGTGCCACCAGCAGGGACAGGAGACCTCGTAATGAAAAACTGTTTTTT
TRBJ2-7	TRBV5-1	15	NA	NA	CASSQRPQGNYEQYF	TGCGCCAGCAGCCAACGACCCCAGGGGAACTACGAGCAGTACTTC
TRBJ2-3	TRBV6-5	14	once	NA	CASSYGLPADTQYF	TGTGCCAGCAGTTACGGCCTTCCAGCAGATACGCAGTATTTT
TRBJ2-7	TRBV5-4	15	NA	NA	CASSAGSRSSYEQYF	TGTGCCAGCAGCGCCGGGAGTCGCAGCTCCTACGAGCAGTACTTC
TRBJ2-3	TRBV28	13	NA	NA	CASSSPTTNTQYF	TGTGCCAGCAGTTCCCCGACTACGAATACGCAGTATTTT
TRBJ1-5	TRBV6-2/TRBV6-3	12	NA	NA	CASSLTGQPQHF	TGTGCCAGCAGTTTGACAGGTCAGCCCCAGCATTTT
TRBJ1-2	TRBV9	15	NA	NA	CASSVGRRVDYGYTF	TGTGCCAGCAGCGTAGGGCGCAGGGTGGACTATGGCTACACCTTC
TRBJ2-3	TRBV7-9	16	NA	NA	CASSLVEGAGTDTQYF	TGTGCCAGCAGCTTAGTTGAGGGAGCGGGCACAGATACGCAGTATTTT
TRBJ2-1	TRBV5-6	15	NA	TRBD1	CASSLAPTGGHEQFF	TGTGCCAGCAGCTTGGCCCCGACAGGGGGGCATGAGCAGTTCTTC
TRBJ1-1	TRBV28	13	once	NA	CASSFSGRTEAFF	TGTGCCAGCAGTTTTTCAGGGCGCACTGAAGCTTTCTTT
TRBJ1-6	TRBV15	16	once	TRBD1	CATSREPGTDNSPLHF	TGTGCCACCAGCAGAGAACCCGGGACAGATAATTCACCCCTCCACTTT
TRBJ2-5	TRBV3-1/TRBV3-2	13	NA	NA	CASSHGGQETQYF	TGTGCCAGCAGCCACGGGGGACAAGAGACCCAGTACTTC
TRBJ1-2	TRBV4-1	15	NA	NA	CASSQVSGVNYGYTF	TGCGCCAGCAGCCAAGTTTCGGGGGTTAACTATGGCTACACCTTC
TRBJ2-5	TRBV6-1	16	NA	TRBD2	CASSAGLAEPWATQYF	TGTGCCAGCAGTGCGGGACTAGCGGAGCCATGGGCGACCCAGTACTTC
TRBJ2-7	TRBV3-1/TRBV3-2	17	NA	NA	CASSQDIAWGGSNEQYF	TGTGCCAGCAGCCAAGATATCGCCTGGGGGGGCTCCAACGAGCAGTACTTC
TRBJ1-1	TRBV15	14	NA	TRBD1	CATSSQGSNPEAFF	TGTGCCACCAGCTCACAGGGGTCCAACCCTGAAGCTTTCTTT
TRBJ2-5	TRBV7-6	15	NA	TRBD1	CASSLATGRGETQYF	TGTGCCAGCAGCTTAGCGACAGGGAGAGGGGAGACCCAGTACTTC
TRBJ1-6	TRBV7-9	16	NA	TRBD1	CASSNNPTGDNSPLHF	TGTGCCAGCAGCAACAACCCGACAGGGGATAATTCACCCCTCCACTTT
TRBJ2-1	TRBV9	16	NA	NA	CASSVLARSSYNEQFF	TGTGCCAGCAGCGTACTAGCGAGAAGCTCCTACAATGAGCAGTTCTTC